A selection of T cell receptor beta chains follows, all from one sample in a study of T cells in Graves' hyperthyroidism and ophthalmopathy. Each CDR3 protein is one row after TCRdb ran MiXCR on the multiplex PCR reads. The table has approximately 610,000 distinct CDR3 sequences, 16% seen once. The specimen sequenced was blood. Receptors originate from a young woman with Graves' hyperthyroidism. Each CDR3 is given with its conserved first and last residue. The D gene is left open where the match is weak. Size is omitted from some rows. Given values are once, few, many or a class for expanded clones.

>-|TRBJ1-4|TRBV2|-
CASRYRTAENEKLFF
TGTGCCAGCAGGTACAGGACAGCTGAGAATGAAAAACTGTTTTTT
>TRBD2|TRBJ2-7|TRBV4-3|-
CASSHAQRGDYEQYF
TGCGCCAGCAGCCATGCACAGCGGGGGGACTACGAGCAGTACTTC
>-|TRBJ2-1|TRBV5-4|few
CASSLASGDNEQFF
TGTGCCAGCAGCTTGGCCTCCGGGGACAATGAGCAGTTCTTC
>-|TRBJ1-2|TRBV5-6|-
CASSSTFGWSTNYGYTF
TGTGCCAGCAGCTCCACATTTGGATGGAGCACTAACTATGGCTACACCTTC
>-|TRBJ2-7|TRBV11-2|many
CASSLGMGDSYEQYF
TGTGCCAGCAGCTTAGGTATGGGGGATTCCTACGAGCAGTACTTC
>-|TRBJ2-7|TRBV6-1|many
CASSGSGTFYEQYF
TGTGCCAGCAGTGGGTCCGGGACTTTTTACGAGCAGTACTTC
>-|TRBJ1-1|TRBV18|-
CASSPQQSDLNTEAFF
TGTGCCAGCTCACCACAACAGTCTGATTTGAACACTGAAGCTTTCTTT
>-|TRBJ1-5|TRBV27|few
CASRGRASSNQPQHF
TGTGCCAGCAGGGGTAGGGCCTCTAGCAATCAGCCCCAGCATTTT
>-|TRBJ1-1|TRBV7-9|few
CASSPGPGFSHTEAFF
TGTGCCAGCAGCCCCGGACCAGGGTTCTCCCACACTGAAGCTTTCTTT
>-|TRBJ2-4|TRBV11-2|many
CASGSRWENIQYF
TGTGCCAGCGGAAGTCGGTGGGAAAACATTCAGTACTTC
>-|TRBJ2-3|TRBV9|-
CASSQTIRRGNTDTQYF
TGTGCCAGCAGCCAAACCATCAGACGGGGAAACACAGATACGCAGTATTTT
>-|TRBJ1-2|TRBV3-1|many
CASSSGRRYGYTF
TGTGCCAGCAGCTCGGGACGGCGCTATGGCTACACCTTC
>TRBD2|TRBJ2-6|TRBV3-1|-
CASSQAPKVPLATGANVLTF
TGTGCCAGCAGCCAAGCCCCAAAAGTTCCACTAGCGACTGGGGCCAACGTCCTGACTTTC
>-|TRBJ1-2|TRBV7-2|few
CASSSMSTEGYGYTF
TGTGCCAGCAGCTCGATGTCGACAGAAGGATATGGCTACACCTTC
>-|TRBJ1-6|TRBV11-1|-
CASRGAESAPLHF
TGTGCCAGCAGGGGGGCCGAAAGTGCACCCCTCCACTTT
>-|TRBJ1-5|TRBV4-1|-
CASSQFLSNQPQHF
TGCGCCAGCAGCCAATTTCTTAGCAATCAGCCCCAGCATTTT
>-|TRBJ1-1|TRBV20-1|many
CSASKGGGSTEAFF
TGCAGTGCTAGTAAAGGGGGAGGAAGCACTGAAGCTTTCTTT
>TRBD1|TRBJ2-7|TRBV4-1|few
CASSQQQGAGREQYF
TGCGCCAGCAGCCAGCAACAGGGGGCGGGTAGGGAGCAGTACTTC
>TRBD2|TRBJ2-1|TRBV13|-
CASSLYSGGANEQFF
TGTGCCAGCAGCTTATATAGCGGGGGGGCAAATGAGCAGTTCTTC
>TRBD1|TRBJ2-7|TRBV27|few
CASSLSGQGLYEQYF
TGTGCCAGCAGTTTATCAGGACAGGGGCTCTACGAGCAGTACTTC
>-|TRBJ1-3|TRBV11-3|many
CASSLAGNGNTIYF
TGTGCCAGCAGCTTAGCAGGGAATGGAAACACCATATATTTT
>-|TRBJ1-5|TRBV15|few
CATSNSDQPQHF
TGTGCCACCAGCAATTCGGATCAGCCCCAGCATTTT
>-|TRBJ2-1|TRBV2|few
CASSRGGGSGEQFF
TGTGCCAGCAGTCGTGGTGGGGGCAGCGGGGAGCAGTTCTTC
>-|TRBJ2-3|TRBV27|-
CASYLPSTDTQYF
TGTGCCAGCTACCTCCCTAGCACAGATACGCAGTATTTT
>-|TRBJ1-1|TRBV3-1|few
CASSPTGPVQEAFF
TGTGCCAGCAGCCCAACCGGACCGGTACAAGAAGCTTTCTTT
>-|TRBJ1-1|TRBV7-9|many
CASSYLSGTEAFF
TGTGCCAGCAGTTACCTCTCCGGCACTGAAGCTTTCTTT
>TRBD2|TRBJ2-1|TRBV7-8|many
CASSSPRKGLAGTTSSYNEQFF
TGTGCCAGCAGCTCCCCACGAAAGGGACTAGCGGGCACCACCAGCTCCTACAATGAGCAGTTCTTC
>-|TRBJ2-1|TRBV5-4|-
CASSPGQQLFYNEQFF
TGCGCCAGCAGCCCTGGACAGCAGTTGTTCTACAATGAGCAGTTCTTC